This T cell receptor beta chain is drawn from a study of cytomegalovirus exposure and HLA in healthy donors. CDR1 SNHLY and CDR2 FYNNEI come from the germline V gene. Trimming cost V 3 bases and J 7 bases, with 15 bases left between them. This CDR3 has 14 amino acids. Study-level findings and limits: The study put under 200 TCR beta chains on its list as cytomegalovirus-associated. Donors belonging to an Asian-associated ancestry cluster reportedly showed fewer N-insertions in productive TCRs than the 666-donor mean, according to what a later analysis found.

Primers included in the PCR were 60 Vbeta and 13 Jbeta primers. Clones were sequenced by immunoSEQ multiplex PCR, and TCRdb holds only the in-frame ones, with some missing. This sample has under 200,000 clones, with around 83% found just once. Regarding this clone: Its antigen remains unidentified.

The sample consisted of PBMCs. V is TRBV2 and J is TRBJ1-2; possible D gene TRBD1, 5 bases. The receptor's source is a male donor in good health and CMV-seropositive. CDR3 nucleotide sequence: TGTGCCAGCAGTGACATAGGGGCCCCTGGTGGCTACACCTTC. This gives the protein CASSDIGAPGGYTF.